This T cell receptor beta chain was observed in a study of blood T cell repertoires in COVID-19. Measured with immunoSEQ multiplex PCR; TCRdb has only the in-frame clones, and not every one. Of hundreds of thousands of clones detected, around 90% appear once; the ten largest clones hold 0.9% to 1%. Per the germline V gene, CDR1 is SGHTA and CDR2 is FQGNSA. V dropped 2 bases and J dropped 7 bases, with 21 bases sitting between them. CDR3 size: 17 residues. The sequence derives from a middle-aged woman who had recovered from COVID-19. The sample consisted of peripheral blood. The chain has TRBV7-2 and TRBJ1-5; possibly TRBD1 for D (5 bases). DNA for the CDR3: TGTGCCAGCAGCTTAACCCCCCAGGGCGGGGCGGGCCAGCCCCAGCATTTT. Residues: CASSLTPQGGAGQPQHF.